The 10 T cell receptor beta chains reported below all come from one sample, sequenced in a study of identifying expanded T cells in peripheral blood. TCRdb keeps only in-frame clones here, not all; method: immunoSEQ multiplex PCR. Here the sample spans some 78,000 clones, approximately 84% being singletons. The sample comprised blood. Every receptor here comes from a person aged 18 to 70 in good health.

The chain carries TRBV29-1 and TRBJ1-3; D unclear. CDR3 length: 13 residues. The germline V and J ends were trimmed by 3 bases and 2 bases, with 8 bases remaining between them. CDR1 SQVTM and CDR2 ANQGSEA come from the germline V gene. The CDR3 DNA reads as TGCAGCGTTGAGGCTGGGACTGGAAACACCATATATTTT. Protein product: CSVEAGTGNTIYF.

This chain connects TRBV27 to TRBJ2-1; 8 bases match TRBD2. The junction had 11 bases not matched to a gene; V was cut back by 5 bases and J by 8 bases. The CDR3 spans 15 residues. Germline-derived CDR1 and CDR2 are MNHEY and SMNVEV (reference sequence). The CDR3 DNA sequence: TGTGCCAGCAGTCCTCCCGAGCGGGAGTATTATGAGCAGTTCTTC. Translated, it gives CASSPPEREYYEQFF.

The DNA for the CDR3 is TGTGCCAGTAGTATAAAGCGGGAGGGGTTCCACGAGCAGTACTTC. Translated, it gives CASSIKREGFHEQYF. V and J are TRBV19 and TRBJ2-7; 10 bases map to TRBD2. The CDR3 has 15 residues. J lost 5 bases, V lost 2 bases, and 6 bases had no gene match. Germline CDR1 is LNHDA and CDR2 is SQIVND (reference sequence).

This clone was detected a few times. The chain carries TRBV7-8 and TRBJ2-4; D gene unclear. This CDR3 is 14 amino acids long. The ends were cut back, 2 bases at V and 5 bases at J, with 10 bases in the middle. In germline, CDR1 is SGHVS, CDR2 FQNEAQ. Here the CDR3 reads CASSLQSRENIQYF. The CDR3 DNA reads TGTGCCAGCAGCTTACAGTCTCGGGAAAACATTCAGTACTTC.

V usage is TRBV4-2 and J usage is TRBJ2-7; 7 nucleotides match TRBD2. The CDR3 consists of 17 residues. The V gene end was trimmed by 3 bases and the J gene end by 5 bases; junction bases not matched to a gene: 16. Per the germline V gene, CDR1 is LGHNA and CDR2 is YNFKEQ. CDR3 nucleotide sequence: TGTGCCAGCAGCCAGCATCCTCTCGGGACTATGGTAGACGAGCAGTACTTC. Protein sequence: CASSQHPLGTMVDEQYF.

The V gene is TRBV11-3, the J gene TRBJ2-7; no reliable D call. CDR3 length: 13 residues. Germline lookup yields CDR1 SGHNT and CDR2 YENEEA. V lost 0 bases and J lost 3, with 6 bases in between. The CDR3 loop reads CASSLEDGYEQYF. CDR3 coding DNA: TGTGCCAGCAGCTTAGAGGACGGCTACGAGCAGTACTTC.

This sequence joins TRBV19 and TRBJ2-1, with 10 positions matching TRBD1. The CDR3 has 17 amino acids. Germline V gene data show CDR1 as LNHDA and CDR2 as SQIVND (reference sequence). The V and J ends lost 3 bases and 5 bases, in that order; junction bases with no gene match: 10. The CDR3, as DNA: TGTGCCAGTAGTATCAGGGTCGACAGGGGGCGTAACAATGAGCAGTTCTTC. This encodes CASSIRVDRGRNNEQFF.

This sequence joins TRBV28 and TRBJ2-1, with no clear D. The V gene lost 3 bases and the J gene lost 3 bases, with 6 bases spanning the gap. The CDR3 extends over 13 amino acids. CDR1 is MDHEN, CDR2 SYDVKM, per germline. Here the CDR3 reads CASSFTLYNEQFF. The CDR3 DNA follows: TGTGCCAGCAGTTTCACACTCTACAATGAGCAGTTCTTC.

This CDR3 is CAWNRGQTDTQYF. The CDR3 bases are TGTGCCTGGAACAGGGGGCAAACAGATACGCAGTATTTT. The chain is built from TRBV30 and TRBJ2-3; 9 bases are shared with TRBD1. The junction had 2 bases not matched to a gene; V was cut back by 4 bases and J by 3 bases. The CDR3 contains 13 residues. Germline CDR1 and CDR2: GTSNPN and SVGIG (reference sequence).

J is TRBJ2-7 and V is TRBV28; D assignment may be TRBD1 or TRBD2 (5 bases each). The CDR3 extends over 15 amino acids. From germline, CDR1 is MDHEN and CDR2 SYDVKM. Trimming shortened V by 6 bases and J by 2 bases, and 17 bases separated the two germline ends. Written as DNA, the CDR3 is TGTGCCAGCAGCCCGCCCGGGACGGTAGCCTACGAGCAGTACTTC. Its protein is CASSPPGTVAYEQYF. The whole variable domain, filled in from reference TRBV28 and TRBJ2-7, reads DVKVTQSSRYLVKRTGEKVFLECVQDMDHENMFWYRQDPGLGLRLIYFSYDVKMKEKGDIPEGYSVSREKKERFSLILESASTNQTSMYLCASSPPGTVAYEQYFGPGTRLTVT.